These 7 T cell receptor beta chains originate from one sample sequenced in a study of blood T cell repertoires in COVID-19. The method was immunoSEQ multiplex PCR; TCRdb's version includes in-frame clones alone and lacks a portion of them. The data show tens of thousands of clones, roughly 75% seen once. Sequenced material: peripheral blood. These receptors all stem from a man older than 75 with active or convalescent COVID-19.

The J gene is TRBJ2-3, the V gene TRBV27, with D perhaps matching TRBD1 (5 bases). V was pared by 3 bases and J by 2 bases, with 12 bases between. This CDR3 is 15 amino acids long. Germline CDR1 is MNHEY and CDR2 is SMNVEV (reference sequence). The CDR3 region has the DNA TGTGCCAGCAGTTTCGTCGGACACCTCACAGATACGCAGTATTTT. This gives the protein CASSFVGHLTDTQYF.

This sequence joins TRBV24-1 and TRBJ1-4, with 8 positions matching TRBD1. J lost 4 bases, V lost 0 bases, and 21 bases had no gene match. The length of the CDR3 is 22 residues. Germline values: CDR1 KGHDR, CDR2 SFDVKD. This CDR3 reads CATSDLQSGGRPGVVINEKLFF. In DNA, the CDR3 is TGTGCCACCAGTGATTTGCAGTCAGGGGGCAGGCCTGGGGTCGTAATTAATGAAAAACTGTTTTTT.

The J gene is TRBJ2-7, the V gene TRBV5-6; D is possibly TRBD1 (6 bases). This CDR3 spans 14 amino acids. Trimming left V 0 bases short and J 7 bases short, with 14 bases between. CDR1 is SGHDT, CDR2 YYEEEE, per germline. Here the CDR3 reads CASSLGQARGEQYF. As DNA, the CDR3 is TGTGCCAGCAGCTTGGGACAGGCCCGAGGGGAGCAGTACTTC.

The rearrangement uses TRBV7-9 and TRBJ2-7; no reliable D call. CDR1 is SEHNR and CDR2 is FQNEAQ in the germline V gene (reference sequence). This CDR3 is built from 15 residues. V dropped 1 base and J dropped 5 bases, with 15 bases sitting between them. Here the CDR3 DNA reads TGTGCCAGCAGCTTAGTAACGACACCTTGGGACGAGCAGTACTTC. It is translated as CASSLVTTPWDEQYF.

This chain links TRBV7-2 with TRBJ2-3; 15 bases map to TRBD2. Trimming at V came to 5 bases and at J to 5 bases, leaving 5 bases not matched to a gene. Germline V gene sequence: CDR1 SGHTA, CDR2 FQGNSA. The CDR3 spans 16 residues. In nucleotides, the CDR3 is TGTGCCAGCAGCCCGGGACTAGCGGGAGGTATAGATACGCAGTATTTT. It is translated as CASSPGLAGGIDTQYF.

The genes are TRBV30 and TRBJ1-6, with TRBD1 matching 7 bases. The J segment lost 10 bases and the V segment lost 0 bases, leaving 9 bases of the junction unmatched. CDR3 size: 15 residues. CDR1 and CDR2 (germline): GTSNPN, SVGIG (reference sequence). The CDR3 reads CAWSVSGRGSSPLHF. The CDR3, as DNA: TGTGCCTGGAGTGTATCGGGCAGGGGGAGCTCACCCCTCCACTTT.

The chain recombines TRBV2 with TRBJ2-7, with D perhaps TRBD2 (6 bases). The CDR3 has 15 residues. Germline CDR1 is SNHLY and CDR2 is FYNNEI. Trimming left V 0 bases short and J 7 bases short, with 16 bases between. The chain's CDR3 is CASSEASRDFGEQYF. The CDR3 DNA reads TGTGCCAGCAGTGAAGCCTCCAGGGACTTTGGAGAGCAGTACTTC.